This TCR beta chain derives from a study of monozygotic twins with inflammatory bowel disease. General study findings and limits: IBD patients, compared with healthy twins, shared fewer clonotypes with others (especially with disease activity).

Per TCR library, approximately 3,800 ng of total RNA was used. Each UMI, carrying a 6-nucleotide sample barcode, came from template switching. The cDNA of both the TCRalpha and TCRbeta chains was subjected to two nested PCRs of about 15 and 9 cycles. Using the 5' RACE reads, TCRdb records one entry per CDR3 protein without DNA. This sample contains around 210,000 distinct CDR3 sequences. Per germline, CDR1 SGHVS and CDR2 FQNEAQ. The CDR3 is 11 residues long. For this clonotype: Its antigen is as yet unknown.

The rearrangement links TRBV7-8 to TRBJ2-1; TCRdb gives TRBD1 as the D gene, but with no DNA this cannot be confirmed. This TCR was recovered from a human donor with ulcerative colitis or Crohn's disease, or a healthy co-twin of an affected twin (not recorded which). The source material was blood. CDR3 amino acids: CASSHGIEQFF.